Given below is one T cell receptor (beta chain) in context. The sample belongs to a study of T-cell reconstitution after alpha-beta-depleted transplantation in children. There are 16 residues in the CDR3. The J segment lost 0 bases and the V segment lost 7 bases, leaving 3 bases of the junction unmatched. Unique molecular identifiers were used to barcode this TCRbeta library. TCRdb itself ran the PCR reads through MiXCR, one entry per CDR3 protein. Of 490,000 or so distinct CDR3 sequences listed, around 12% were seen once; the top ten hold 5% to 6%. The material sequenced was PBMCs from the stem cell graft donor, taken from the stem cell graft. The genes are TRBV12-3 or TRBV12-4 and TRBJ2-1, with TRBD2 matching 13 bases. This sequence was found in a human donor who donated a stem cell graft to a child with combined immunodeficiency. The CDR3 spells CASTRTSGSSYNEQFF. The CDR3 DNA is TGTGCCAGCACCCGGACTAGCGGGAGCTCCTACAATGAGCAGTTCTTC.